These 20 T cell receptor beta chains were sequenced from one sample in a study of cytomegalovirus exposure and HLA in healthy donors. Only in-frame clones appear in the TCRdb table, and some are missing; sequencing was by immunoSEQ multiplex PCR. The sample shows 150,000 to 200,000 clones, approximately 81% of them seen only once. Sequencing was performed on PBMCs. These receptor sequences come from a man aged 30-40 years in good health and CMV-seropositive.

As for this clone: The sample contains more than one DNA sequence encoding this CDR3. V and J are TRBV10-1 and TRBJ2-7; 11 nucleotides line up with TRBD2. V shed 2 bases and J 3 bases; nucleotides not matched to a gene: 3. The CDR3 is 15 amino acids. Germline CDR1 is WNHNN and CDR2 is SYGVQD (reference sequence). CDR3 residues: CASSEGTSGYYEQYF. DNA for the CDR3: TGCGCCAGCAGTGAGGGGACTAGCGGTTACTACGAGCAGTACTTC.

The chain uses TRBV9 and TRBJ2-1, with 9 bases lining up with TRBD2. After removal of 5 bases from V and 0 bases from J, the junction contained 15 bases not matched to a gene. From germline, CDR1 is SGDLS and CDR2 YYNGEE. The CDR3 runs 19 residues. CDR3 DNA sequence: TGTGCCAGCAGTCATCCGGGACTAGCCTCTTATAGCTCCTACAATGAGCAGTTCTTC. Its translation: CASSHPGLASYSSYNEQFF.

This clone was recorded a few times. The V gene is TRBV29-1, the J gene TRBJ1-2, with D possibly matching TRBD1 (5 bases). Germline V CDR1 and CDR2: SQVTM, ANQGSEA. The length of the CDR3 is 12 residues. V was clipped by 7 bases and J by 0 bases, with 9 bases between them. CDR3 DNA sequence: TGCAGCGCACAGGTTCCTAACTATGGCTACACCTTC. Its protein is CSAQVPNYGYTF.

This chain uses TRBV27 with TRBJ2-7; 9 bases align to TRBD1. This CDR3 contains 12 residues. CDR1 and CDR2 from the germline V gene are MNHEY and SMNVEV (reference sequence). V shed 8 bases and J 3 bases; nucleotides not matched to a gene: 2. DNA for the CDR3: TGTGCCAGCGGGGGACAGGGCTACGAGCAGTACTTC. It yields the protein CASGGQGYEQYF.

The chain carries TRBV28 and TRBJ2-3, with TRBD2 identical over 11 bases. V dropped 6 bases and J dropped 0; count of bases not matched to a gene: 11. CDR1 is MDHEN, CDR2 SYDVKM, per germline. The length of the CDR3 is 18 residues. The CDR3 spells CASSSVAGGASSTDTQYF. The CDR3 bases are TGTGCCAGCAGCTCGGTAGCGGGGGGGGCCTCTAGCACAGATACGCAGTATTTT.

The chain recombines TRBV4-3 with TRBJ2-5, with D possibly being TRBD2 (6 bases). The CDR3 runs 16 residues. Trimming shortened V by 3 bases and J by 4 bases, and 18 bases separated the two germline ends. The germline CDR1 and CDR2 sequences are LGHNA and YSLEER. CDR3 nucleotide sequence: TGCGCCAGCAGCCAGCCCGGGACTCAGTCGGGAGAGACCCAGTACTTC. This encodes CASSQPGTQSGETQYF.

The chain employs TRBV20-1 and TRBJ1-5; 7 nucleotides line up with TRBD1. J was trimmed by 11 bases and V by 1 base; bases with no gene match: 2. CDR1 is DFQATT, CDR2 SNEGSKA, per germline (reference sequence). The CDR3 is 11 amino acids. Here the CDR3 reads CSARAGQSQHF. CDR3 DNA sequence: TGCAGTGCTAGAGCGGGACAGTCCCAGCATTTT.

The J gene is TRBJ2-5, the V gene TRBV9, with a tentative D call TRBD2 (6 bases). V gave up 0 bases and J gave up 4 bases, with 16 bases separating them. The germline CDR1 and CDR2 sequences are SGDLS and YYNGEE. This CDR3 has 16 residues. CDR3 nucleotides: TGTGCCAGCAGCGTAGCAGCGGCGGGGAAGGGAGAGACCCAGTACTTC. As protein: CASSVAAAGKGETQYF. The entire variable domain, with the rest obtained from reference TRBV9 and TRBJ2-5, is as follows: DSGVTQTPKHLITATGQRVTLRCSPRSGDLSVYWYQQSLDQGLQFLIQYYNGEERAKGNILERFSAQQFPDLHSELNLSSLELGDSALYFCASSVAAAGKGETQYFGPGTRLLVL.

V gene TRBV29-1 combines with J gene TRBJ1-1; D is possibly TRBD1 (5 bases). Trimming removed 7 bases at V and 6 bases at J, with 24 bases between. The CDR3 covers 15 residues. CDR1 and CDR2 (germline): SQVTM, ANQGSEA. CDR3 DNA sequence: TGCAGCGCAGAACGGGGGTTCAGGGTGGGATCTGAAGCTTTCTTT. The encoded protein is CSAERGFRVGSEAFF.

Only a few counts were recorded for this clone. This chain uses TRBV28 with TRBJ1-2; a possible D gene is TRBD1 (6 bases). Germline loops: CDR1 MDHEN, CDR2 SYDVKM. The CDR3 runs 14 residues. V lost 8 bases and J lost 4, with 17 bases in between. CDR3 sequence reads: CASGSRGGLYGYTF. CDR3 nucleotides: TGTGCCAGCGGATCCAGGGGTGGGCTCTATGGCTACACCTTC.

This chain joins TRBV27 and TRBJ2-5; 12 positions agree with TRBD1. Unmatched junction bases numbered 11, after V lost 4 bases and J lost 5 bases. The germline gives CDR1 MNHEY, CDR2 SMNVEV (reference sequence). CDR3 length equals 17 residues. The CDR3: CASSSLGGQGAGETQYF. DNA of the CDR3: TGTGCCAGCAGTTCGTTAGGGGGACAGGGGGCGGGGGAGACCCAGTACTTC.

The gene calls are TRBV28 and TRBJ2-7; D gene unclear. Trimming shortened V by 11 bases and J by 7 bases, and 21 bases separated the two germline ends. The CDR3 extends over 13 amino acids. In germline, CDR1 is MDHEN, CDR2 SYDVKM. CDR3: CASHHSLGPEQYF. CDR3 DNA sequence: TGTGCCTCCCACCACAGTCTGGGCCCGGAGCAGTACTTC.

This clone appeared once. The chain employs TRBV27 and TRBJ2-1; TRBD2 aligns across 16 bases. The V gene's germline CDR1 is MNHEY and CDR2 SMNVEV (reference sequence). The CDR3 spans 16 residues. With 6 bases clipped from V and 7 bases from J, the junction kept 6 bases outside the gene matches. CDR3 sequence: CASSGTSGRAGNEQFF. The CDR3 DNA reads TGTGCCAGCAGCGGGACTAGCGGGAGGGCGGGGAATGAGCAGTTCTTC.

The chain is built from TRBV10-3 and TRBJ1-2; perhaps TRBD1 as D (6 bases). CDR3 length: 13 amino acids. V was trimmed by 6 bases and J by 4 bases, leaving 12 bases between them. The germline V gene has CDR1 ENHRY and CDR2 SYGVKD. The CDR3 coding sequence is TGTGCCATCAGAGTAACAGGGATCTATGGCTACACCTTC. It encodes CAIRVTGIYGYTF.

The sample holds one count of this clone. The rearrangement uses TRBV28 and TRBJ1-1; D is uncertain. The CDR3 covers 12 residues. Trimming left V 7 bases short and J 0 bases short, with 6 bases between. Germline CDR1 is MDHEN and CDR2 is SYDVKM. The CDR3 DNA sequence: TGTGCCAGCACGACTATGAACACTGAAGCTTTCTTT. Translation gives CASTTMNTEAFF.

The V gene is TRBV2, the J gene TRBJ2-7; 9 nucleotides match TRBD1. The germline CDR1 and CDR2 sequences are SNHLY and FYNNEI. The CDR3 runs 13 residues. Trimming at V came to 10 bases and at J to 2 bases, leaving 6 bases not matched to a gene. The CDR3 bases are TGTGCCATACAGGGGACAGGGCCCTACGAGCAGTACTTC. Translation gives CAIQGTGPYEQYF.

This clone was seen at least ten times. This chain links TRBV6-1 with TRBJ2-7, with a weak D call TRBD1 (5 bases). This CDR3 region has 15 residues. The germline CDR1 and CDR2 sequences are MNHNS and SASEGT. V lost 0 bases and J lost 5, with 14 bases in between. CDR3 in amino acids: CASSEAGSQGHEQYF. CDR3 nucleotide sequence: TGTGCCAGCAGTGAAGCGGGGTCCCAGGGCCACGAGCAGTACTTC.

The sample holds one count of this clone. The gene calls are TRBV29-1 and TRBJ2-1, with 8 positions matching TRBD2. There are 14 residues in the CDR3. J gave up 3 bases and V 4 bases, and 5 bases lay outside the gene matches. CDR1 is SQVTM and CDR2 is ANQGSEA in the germline V gene. CDR3 in DNA: TGCAGCGTTGTCGGGACTAGTGACTACAATGAGCAGTTCTTC. Its protein is CSVVGTSDYNEQFF.

This chain links TRBV19 with TRBJ2-7; 9 bases are shared with TRBD2. V dropped 3 bases and J dropped 4; count of bases not matched to a gene: 10. This CDR3 is 16 amino acids long. Germline loops: CDR1 LNHDA, CDR2 SQIVND (reference sequence). CDR3 DNA: TGTGCCAGTAGTATGGGGCTAGCGGGAACGATGTACGAGCAGTACTTC. This sequence encodes CASSMGLAGTMYEQYF.

This clone has only a few counts. The chain links TRBV7-9 to TRBJ2-7; D possibly corresponds to TRBD2 (6 bases). CDR1 SEHNR and CDR2 FQNEAQ come from the germline V gene (reference sequence). The CDR3 is 15 residues long. Deletions cut 5 bases from V and 2 bases from J, with 16 bases between. CDR3 amino acids: CASSPPGDPPYEQYF. The CDR3 nucleotides are TGTGCCAGCAGCCCGCCGGGGGACCCCCCCTACGAGCAGTACTTC.